Detailed here is one T cell receptor (beta chain). This clone was observed at least ten times. No cognate antigen has been identified for it. Within one base of it there is no much larger clone, and no base qualities were kept. These data belong to a study of blood T cell repertoires in COVID-19 (dated by TCRdb to 2020 to 2021). In the study overall: The collaborator samples originated in the United States, Italy and Spain and spanned the acute and convalescent phases of COVID-19. The material from the prospective study consisted of cDNA or gDNA derived from T cells, B-cell-depleted T cells, or PBMCs. The dataset comprised deeply sampled blood TCRbeta repertoires from subjects exposed to, actively infected with, or recovered from COVID-19. The repertoires were made available in a free public database intended to serve as a resource for research on the immune response to SARS-CoV-2. The samples were drawn from two sources: the first 160 participants of the ongoing ImmuneRACE study, and approximately 1,300 subjects contributed by 6 global collaborators. A de-identified subject ID, COVID-19 status, age in years and sex were almost always included in the sample metadata. Where HLA class I and class II types were available, the types were taken from metadata supplied by the sample provider, not from assay-based typing.

Between the V and J ends, shortened by 1 base and 15 bases respectively, the junction contains 20 bases. The CDR3 sequence holds 15 residues, the cysteine and phenylalanine included. The kept DNA is CDR3 alone, 45 bases in frame from the first base. From a lookup of the germline V gene, CDR1 and CDR2 are SGHRS and YFSETQ. On the study overall, not on this receptor specifically: How much clinical and demographic metadata was included differed by source and by participant, and the metadata was provided uncurated.

A second Seattle source provided samples from volunteer blood donors who had recovered from COVID-19. Each collaborating institution followed its own protocols to collect whole blood in K2EDTA tubes. For TCRbeta analysis, collaborator samples were shipped as frozen whole blood, as isolated PBMCs, or as DNA extracted from either sample type. TCRbeta CDR3 regions were amplified from genomic DNA using the immunoSEQ Assay, a bias-controlled multiplex PCR. In the original analysis: Nucleated cell counts per sample were estimated from amplification of reference gene primers within the assay. To quantify the absolute abundance of each unique TCRbeta CDR3 rearrangement, sequence reads were collapsed and filtered. For each sample, productive Simpson clonality was calculated as the square root of Simpson's diversity index across productive rearrangements. TCRdb re-hosts the immuneACCESS table, in-frame sequences only. Its copies lack some clones; in the studies checked, an unresolved V gene accounts for under half of them, and the cause for the rest is not known. That table is the source of V, J and clone size, and D and trimming were worked out from the DNA. The sample data list approximately 200,000 clones, and approximately 81% of these were observed just once. Roughly 5.3% of the sample lies in the top ten.

This sequence originates from a woman aged 55-69 years who had recovered from COVID-19. In this chain, TRBV5-1 is recombined with TRBJ1-6; no D gene can be assigned with confidence. Sequencing was carried out using peripheral blood. Here is the DNA: TGCGCCAGCAGCTTGCGCGGACCGAGCCTGGGAGGCCTCCACTTT. It encodes CASSLRGPSLGGLHF.